This is a list of T cell receptor beta chains from one sample in a study of blood T cells in healthy people across ages. Each CDR3 protein is one row after TCRdb ran MiXCR on the 5' RACE reads. This table holds over 750,000 distinct CDR3 sequences, 20% to 25% found once. A further study also used this sample, focusing on T cells of mothers and their children.

Sequences were obtained from blood. The source of these receptors is a boy aged 5-17 years in good health. Both conserved end residues are part of each CDR3. D genes are given only for firm matches. Size is omitted from some rows. Given values are once, few, many or a class for expanded clones.

TRBJ2-3 | TRBV12-3/TRBV12-4 | - | TRBD1 | TGTGCCAGCAGTTCCTCTGGACAGGGCGCAGATGCGCAGTATTTT | CASSSSGQGADAQYF
TRBJ1-5 | TRBV20-1 | few | - | TGCAGTGCTAGAGGTCCAGCTAGCAATCAGCCCCAGCATTTT | CSARGPASNQPQHF
TRBJ2-1 | TRBV29-1 | - | - | TGCAGCGTTGAAGGACTACCCTCCTACAATGAGCAGTTCTTC | CSVEGLPSYNEQFF
TRBJ2-5 | TRBV24-1 | many | - | TGTGCCACCAGTGATTTGCGGCCAGGCGAGTACCAAGAGACCCAGTACTTC | CATSDLRPGEYQETQYF
TRBJ2-7 | TRBV7-9 | - | - | TGTGCCAGCAGCTTATCTATCTACGAGCAGTACTTC | CASSLSIYEQYF
TRBJ2-1 | TRBV6-6 | - | - | TGTGCCAGCAGTTACCCGCAGAGCAATGAGCAGTTCTTC | CASSYPQSNEQFF
TRBJ1-2 | TRBV20-1 | - | TRBD1 | TGCAGTGCTAGTGTCCGGGACAGGGGGCCAGAGGGCTACACCTTC | CSASVRDRGPEGYTF
TRBJ2-7 | TRBV11-2 | few | - | TGTGCCAGCAGCTTAGGCCCTCTGTCTTACGAGCAGTACTTC | CASSLGPLSYEQYF
TRBJ1-2 | TRBV29-1 | few | - | TGCAGCGTCCTAATTAACTATGGCTACACCTTC | CSVLINYGYTF
TRBJ2-1 | TRBV7-9 | - | - | TGTGCCAGCAGCTTAGTGCTAGCTGTCGGTGAGCAGTTCTTC | CASSLVLAVGEQFF
TRBJ2-1 | TRBV4-2 | - | TRBD2 | TGTGCCAGCAGCCAAGATCGGAGGATAGCGGGGGGGCTGGATGAGCAGTTCTTC | CASSQDRRIAGGLDEQFF
TRBJ2-7 | TRBV29-1 | - | TRBD1 | TGCAGCGTCCGGGACAGGGGAATCTCCTACGAGCAGTACTTC | CSVRDRGISYEQYF
TRBJ1-1 | TRBV10-2 | - | TRBD1 | TGCGCCAGCAGACCCGGGACAGTCCTGAACACTGAAGCTTTCTTT | CASRPGTVLNTEAFF
TRBJ2-7 | TRBV5-1 | few | TRBD2 | TGCGCCAGCAGCAGGAGCGGGACTCTCTACGAGCAGTACTTC | CASSRSGTLYEQYF
TRBJ2-7 | TRBV4-1 | few | - | TGCGCCAGCAGCCAAGTAAAGGGATCGTCCCACGAGCAGTACTTC | CASSQVKGSSHEQYF
TRBJ1-3 | TRBV29-1 | few | - | TGCAGCGCCTACAGTGCTGGAAACACCATATATTTT | CSAYSAGNTIYF
TRBJ2-7 | TRBV20-1 | - | TRBD2 | TGCAGTGCACTAACGACTAGCGGGGATCCCTACGAGCAGTACTTC | CSALTTSGDPYEQYF
TRBJ2-7 | TRBV6-6 | few | - | TGTGCCAGCAGTTACGACTCCGAGCAGTACTTC | CASSYDSEQYF
TRBJ2-3 | TRBV7-2 | - | TRBD2 | TGTGCCAGCAGCTCCCCACTCGCGGGGGGGCTTACAGATACGCAGTATTTT | CASSSPLAGGLTDTQYF
TRBJ2-5 | TRBV29-1 | few | - | TGCAGCGACAGGCACCCGTACCAAGAGACCCAGTACTTC | CSDRHPYQETQYF
TRBJ2-5 | TRBV6-5 | - | TRBD1 | TGTGCCAGCAGTTCATTGACAGGGGCGACCGGGCGGACCCAGTACTTC | CASSSLTGATGRTQYF
TRBJ2-5 | TRBV7-9 | - | - | TGTGCCAGCAGCTTAGAGTTAGGAGGAACCCAGTACTTC | CASSLELGGTQYF
TRBJ2-2 | TRBV7-9 | few | - | TGTGCCAGCAGCGACGGTTCCTCAGAGGAGCTGTTTTTT | CASSDGSSEELFF
TRBJ2-5 | TRBV7-2 | few | TRBD2 | TGTGCCAGCAGCTTAGACGGAATAGCGGGAGGGGAGACCCAGTACTTC | CASSLDGIAGGETQYF